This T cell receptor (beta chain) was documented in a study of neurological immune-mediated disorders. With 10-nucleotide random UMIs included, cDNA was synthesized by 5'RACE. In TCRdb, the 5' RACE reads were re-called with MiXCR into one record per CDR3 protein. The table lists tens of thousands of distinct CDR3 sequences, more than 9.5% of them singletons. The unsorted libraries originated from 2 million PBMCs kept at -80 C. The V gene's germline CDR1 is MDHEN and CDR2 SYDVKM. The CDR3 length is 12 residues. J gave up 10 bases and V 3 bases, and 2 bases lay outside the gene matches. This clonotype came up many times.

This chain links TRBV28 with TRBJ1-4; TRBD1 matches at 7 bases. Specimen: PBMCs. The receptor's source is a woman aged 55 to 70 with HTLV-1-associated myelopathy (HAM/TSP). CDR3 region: CASSLGDRKLFF. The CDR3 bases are TGTGCCAGCAGTTTGGGGGACAGAAAACTGTTTTTT.